These T cell receptor beta chains were read from a single sample in a study of response to subunit inactivated influenza vaccine. Via MiXCR, TCRdb re-called the RT-PCR reads, giving one row per CDR3 protein. In the table there are under 950,000 distinct CDR3 sequences, over 20% of which are singletons. The sample here was PBMCs from blood, taken more than 4 days after vaccination. These receptors came from a man aged 50 to 59 who received an inactivated influenza vaccine. Each CDR3 is given with its conserved first and last residue. Fields, in order: D gene, J gene, clone size, V gene, CDR3 protein, CDR3 DNA. A D gene is named only where the DNA matches it firmly. Expanded clones are given a class, and other clones once, few, many or no size at all.

TRBD2	TRBJ2-1	few	TRBV10-3	CATSSGRAYNEQFF	TGTGCCACTAGTAGCGGGAGGGCCTACAATGAGCAGTTCTTC
.	TRBJ2-3	many	TRBV20-1	CSARLGTSGDTQYF	TGCAGTGCTAGATTAGGCACCAGCGGGGATACGCAGTATTTT
.	TRBJ2-5	few	TRBV29-1	CSVDPRGETQYF	TGCAGCGTTGATCCCAGGGGAGAGACCCAGTACTTC
.	TRBJ2-1	.	TRBV11-2	CASGKRGYNEQFF	TGTGCCAGCGGAAAAAGGGGTTACAATGAGCAGTTCTTC
TRBD1	TRBJ1-5	few	TRBV5-1	CASSLAPDRVLARNQPQHF	TGCGCCAGCAGCTTGGCCCCGGACAGGGTCTTAGCCCGCAATCAGCCCCAGCATTTT
.	TRBJ1-1	.	TRBV30	CAWSFTHTEAFF	TGTGCCTGGAGTTTCACTCACACTGAAGCTTTCTTT
.	TRBJ1-1	once	TRBV6-1	CATRERNTEAFF	TGTGCCACCAGAGAGAGGAACACTGAAGCTTTCTTT
.	TRBJ1-1	few	TRBV4-1	CASSLAIIGRGVNTEAFF	TGCGCCAGCAGCCTGGCCATTATAGGCAGGGGCGTGAACACTGAAGCTTTCTTT
TRBD2	TRBJ2-1	few	TRBV10-3	CAISGGLAGRGGYNEQFF	TGTGCCATCAGTGGAGGACTAGCGGGACGGGGCGGCTACAATGAGCAGTTCTTC
TRBD1	TRBJ2-7	.	TRBV6-1	CASSGQGARSYEQYF	TGTGCCAGCAGCGGACAGGGGGCGCGATCCTACGAGCAGTACTTC
.	TRBJ2-5	many	TRBV29-1	CSVEEPRGGQETQYF	TGCAGCGTTGAAGAGCCAAGGGGAGGTCAAGAGACCCAGTACTTC
.	TRBJ2-7	few	TRBV28	CASRARTRYEQYF	TGTGCCAGCAGGGCCCGCACCAGGTACGAGCAGTACTTC
.	TRBJ2-7	.	TRBV10-3	CAISVSGAQSSYEQYF	TGTGCCATCAGTGTTTCAGGAGCTCAAAGCTCCTACGAGCAGTACTTC
TRBD1	TRBJ1-1	few	TRBV3-1	CASSQMTGWTEAFF	TGTGCCAGCAGCCAAATGACAGGGTGGACTGAAGCTTTCTTT
.	TRBJ1-6	.	TRBV6-6	CASGTIRDSPLHF	TGTGCCAGCGGAACAATTCGGGATTCACCCCTCCACTTT
TRBD1	TRBJ2-7	.	TRBV6-2/TRBV6-3	CASSYSRFRTGGLGSREQYF	TGTGCCAGCAGTTACTCGAGGTTCCGGACAGGGGGCTTAGGTAGCCGCGAGCAGTACTTC
.	TRBJ2-3	many	TRBV10-3	CAISDGLGDTQYF	TGTGCCATCAGTGATGGATTGGGAGATACGCAGTATTTT
.	TRBJ1-3	.	TRBV7-9	CASSSPLGSGNTIYF	TGTGCCAGCAGCTCCCCCTTGGGCTCTGGAAACACCATATATTTT
TRBD2	TRBJ2-1	many	TRBV29-1	CSVDGGREGYNEQFF	TGCAGCGTTGATGGTGGGCGGGAGGGCTACAATGAGCAGTTCTTC
TRBD1	TRBJ1-6	many	TRBV25-1	CASSSGQGVSPLHF	TGTGCCAGCAGTTCCGGACAGGGGGTTTCACCCCTCCACTTT
TRBD2	TRBJ2-5	few	TRBV29-1	CSVEASGETQYF	TGCAGCGTTGAGGCTAGCGGAGAGACCCAGTACTTC
.	TRBJ2-7	few	TRBV10-3	CAISSGKSYEQYF	TGTGCCATCAGTTCCGGGAAGTCCTACGAGCAGTACTTC
.	TRBJ2-7	.	TRBV21-1	CASSKAQEGVSSYEQYF	TGTGCCAGCAGCAAGGCCCAGGAGGGGGTGAGCTCCTACGAGCAGTACTTC
.	TRBJ2-5	.	TRBV7-9	CASSSTDGQGGWRAQYF	TGTGCCAGCAGCTCTACCGACGGGCAGGGGGGATGGAGGGCCCAGTACTTC
.	TRBJ2-1	.	TRBV5-1	CASSFMGVNNEQFF	TGCGCCAGCAGCTTCATGGGGGTCAACAATGAGCAGTTCTTC
TRBD2	TRBJ2-3	few	TRBV29-1	CSSGGWADTQYF	TGCAGCAGCGGGGGGTGGGCAGATACGCAGTATTTT
.	TRBJ2-1	many	TRBV28	CASSPPRRGVNEQFF	TGTGCCAGCAGCCCCCCTAGGCGCGGAGTCAATGAGCAGTTCTTC
.	TRBJ2-5	.	TRBV30	CAWSAPWPLQETQYF	TGTGCCTGGAGTGCGCCGTGGCCACTCCAAGAGACCCAGTACTTC
TRBD2	TRBJ2-1	many	TRBV20-1	CSAHGGTSQISYNEQFF	TGCAGTGCCCACGGGGGGACCAGCCAAATCTCCTACAATGAGCAGTTCTTC
TRBD2	TRBJ2-7	few	TRBV6-4	CASGRGLAGALSYEQYF	TGTGCCAGCGGCCGGGGACTAGCGGGGGCTTTGTCCTACGAGCAGTACTTC
TRBD2	TRBJ2-7	.	TRBV12-3/TRBV12-4	CASRTSGGSYEQYF	TGTGCCAGCAGAACTAGCGGGGGTTCCTACGAGCAGTACTTC
TRBD1	TRBJ2-7	few	TRBV29-1	CSVEARDSSYEQYF	TGCAGCGTTGAAGCCCGGGACAGCTCCTACGAGCAGTACTTC
.	TRBJ2-7	few	TRBV27	CASSSARGNEQYF	TGTGCCAGCAGTTCGGCCAGGGGTAACGAGCAGTACTTC
.	TRBJ1-4	many	TRBV12-3/TRBV12-4	CASRIEGREKLFF	TGTGCCAGCAGGATAGAGGGGAGAGAAAAACTGTTTTTT
.	TRBJ1-1	.	TRBV9	CASSPHSAQDTEAFF	TGTGCCAGCAGCCCCCACAGCGCCCAAGACACTGAAGCTTTCTTT
TRBD2	TRBJ2-7	.	TRBV15	CATSRGFGTTSGEQYF	TGTGCCACCAGCAGAGGATTTGGGACTACTTCTGGGGAGCAGTACTTC
.	TRBJ1-4	few	TRBV12-3/TRBV12-4	CASSRWTNEKLFF	TGTGCCAGCAGCCGATGGACCAATGAAAAACTGTTTTTT
.	TRBJ2-3	few	TRBV5-1	CASSYRVGTDTQYF	TGCGCCAGCAGCTACAGGGTTGGCACAGATACGCAGTATTTT
TRBD1	TRBJ2-5	.	TRBV29-1	CSVNLGQGPSQETQYF	TGCAGCGTTAACCTCGGACAGGGGCCGTCGCAAGAGACCCAGTACTTC
TRBD2	TRBJ2-1	few	TRBV7-9	CASSSTSGRITNEQFF	TGTGCCAGCAGCTCGACTAGCGGGAGAATTACGAATGAGCAGTTCTTC
.	TRBJ2-2	few	TRBV21-1	CASSKVLRVSGRYTGELFF	TGTGCCAGCAGCAAAGTATTAAGGGTGTCGGGCAGATACACCGGGGAGCTGTTTTTT
.	TRBJ2-7	few	TRBV6-1	CASSDGGQAYEQYF	TGTGCCAGCAGCGATGGGGGACAAGCCTACGAGCAGTACTTC
TRBD2	TRBJ2-5	few	TRBV6-1	CASGLAGAGETQYF	TGTGCCAGCGGACTAGCGGGAGCAGGAGAGACCCAGTACTTC
.	TRBJ2-1	few	TRBV11-2	CASSLVRGPGNEQFF	TGTGCCAGCAGCTTAGTACGGGGGCCGGGGAATGAGCAGTTCTTC
TRBD1	TRBJ1-1	.	TRBV12-3/TRBV12-4	CASRITTGGTEAFF	TGTGCCAGCAGGATTACGACAGGGGGAACTGAAGCTTTCTTT